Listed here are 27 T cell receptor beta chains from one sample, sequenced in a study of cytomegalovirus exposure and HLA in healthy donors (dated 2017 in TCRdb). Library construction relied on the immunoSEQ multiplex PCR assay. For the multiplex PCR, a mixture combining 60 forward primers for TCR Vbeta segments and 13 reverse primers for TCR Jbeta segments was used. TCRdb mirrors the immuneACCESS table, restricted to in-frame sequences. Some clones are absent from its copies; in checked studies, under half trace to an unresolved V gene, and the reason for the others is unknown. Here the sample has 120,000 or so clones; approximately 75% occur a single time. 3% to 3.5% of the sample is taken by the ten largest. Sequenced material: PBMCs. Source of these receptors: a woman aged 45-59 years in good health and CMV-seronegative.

CDR3 in DNA: TGTGCCAGCGACCCCTCCCCCGGGGGGGACTACAATGAGCAGTTCTTC. As protein: CASDPSPGGDYNEQFF. V and J are TRBV7-8 and TRBJ2-1; 8 bases fit TRBD2. CDR1 is SGHVS and CDR2 is FQNEAQ in the germline V gene. CDR3 size: 16 residues. Trimming took 8 bases from V and 3 from J; bases not matched to a gene: 12.

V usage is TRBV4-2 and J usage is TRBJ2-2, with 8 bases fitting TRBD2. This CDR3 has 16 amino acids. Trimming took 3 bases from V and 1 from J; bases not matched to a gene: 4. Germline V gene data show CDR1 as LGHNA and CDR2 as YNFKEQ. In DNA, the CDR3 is TGTGCCAGCAGCCAGATAGCGGGGTTGAACACCGGGGAGCTGTTTTTT. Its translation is CASSQIAGLNTGELFF.

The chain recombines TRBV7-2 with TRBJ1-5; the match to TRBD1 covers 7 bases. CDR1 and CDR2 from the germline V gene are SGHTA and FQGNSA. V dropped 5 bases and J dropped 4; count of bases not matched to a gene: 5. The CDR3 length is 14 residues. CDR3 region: CASSTDRENQPQHF. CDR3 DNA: TGTGCCAGCAGCACAGACAGGGAGAATCAGCCCCAGCATTTT. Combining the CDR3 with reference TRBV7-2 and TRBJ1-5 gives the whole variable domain GAGVSQSPSNKVTEKGKDVELRCDPISGHTALYWYRQSLGQGLEFLIYFQGNSAPDKSGLPSDRFSAERTGGSVSTLTIQRTQQEDSAVYLCASSTDRENQPQHFGDGTRLSIL.

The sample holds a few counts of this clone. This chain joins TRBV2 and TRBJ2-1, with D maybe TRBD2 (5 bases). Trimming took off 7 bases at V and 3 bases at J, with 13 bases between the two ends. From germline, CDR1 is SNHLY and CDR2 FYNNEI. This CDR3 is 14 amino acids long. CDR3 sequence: CASIEGRNYNEQFF. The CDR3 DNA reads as TGTGCCAGCATCGAGGGCAGAAACTACAATGAGCAGTTCTTC.

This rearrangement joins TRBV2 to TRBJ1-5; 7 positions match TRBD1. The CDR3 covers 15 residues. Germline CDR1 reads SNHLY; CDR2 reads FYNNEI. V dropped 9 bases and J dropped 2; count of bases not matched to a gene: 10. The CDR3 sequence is CASGTAEIGNQPQHF. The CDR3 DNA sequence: TGTGCCAGTGGGACAGCAGAGATTGGCAATCAGCCCCAGCATTTT.

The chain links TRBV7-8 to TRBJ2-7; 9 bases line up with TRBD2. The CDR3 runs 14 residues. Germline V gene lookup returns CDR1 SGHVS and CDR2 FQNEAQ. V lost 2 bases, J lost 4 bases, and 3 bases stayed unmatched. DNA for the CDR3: TGTGCCAGCAGCTTACGCGGGAGGGGGTACGAGCAGTACTTC. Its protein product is CASSLRGRGYEQYF.

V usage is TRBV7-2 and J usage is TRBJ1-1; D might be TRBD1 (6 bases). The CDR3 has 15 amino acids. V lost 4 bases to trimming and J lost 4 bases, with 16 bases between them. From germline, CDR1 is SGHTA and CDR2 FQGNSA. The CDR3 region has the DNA TGTGCCAGCAGCTCCCTGGGCCAGGGGACCACTGAAGCTTTCTTT. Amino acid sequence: CASSSLGQGTTEAFF.

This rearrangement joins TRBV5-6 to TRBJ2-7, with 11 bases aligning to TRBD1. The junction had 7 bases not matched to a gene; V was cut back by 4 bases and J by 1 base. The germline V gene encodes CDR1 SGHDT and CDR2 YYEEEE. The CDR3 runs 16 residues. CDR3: CASSASGTGGSYEQYF. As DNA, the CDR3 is TGTGCCAGCAGCGCCTCCGGGACAGGGGGATCCTACGAGCAGTACTTC.

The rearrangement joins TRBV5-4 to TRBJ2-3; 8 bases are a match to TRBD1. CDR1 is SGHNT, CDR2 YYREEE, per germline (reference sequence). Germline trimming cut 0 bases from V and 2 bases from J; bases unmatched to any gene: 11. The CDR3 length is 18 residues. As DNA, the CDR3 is TGTGCCAGCAGCTTGGGCGCCGGGACAGGTATTCTCACAGATACGCAGTATTTT. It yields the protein CASSLGAGTGILTDTQYF.

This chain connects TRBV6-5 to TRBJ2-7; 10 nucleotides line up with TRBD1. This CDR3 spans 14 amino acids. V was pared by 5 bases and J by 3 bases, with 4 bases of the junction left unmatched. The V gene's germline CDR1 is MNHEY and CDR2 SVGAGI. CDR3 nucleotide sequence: TGTGCCAGCAGTAGGGACAGGGGCAACTACGAGCAGTACTTC. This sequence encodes CASSRDRGNYEQYF.

This CDR3 is CASSLEYINTEAFF. The CDR3 bases are TGTGCCAGCAGCTTAGAGTACATAAACACTGAAGCTTTCTTT. The V call is TRBV7-9, the J call TRBJ1-1, with D uncertain. The CDR3 totals 14 residues. V was trimmed by 1 base and J by 2 bases, leaving 8 bases between them. Germline V gene sequence: CDR1 SEHNR, CDR2 FQNEAQ (reference sequence).

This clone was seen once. The CDR3 is CASSINGRSQGANEKLFF. Here the CDR3 DNA reads TGTGCCAGTAGTATTAACGGCAGGTCCCAAGGTGCTAATGAAAAACTGTTTTTT. J is TRBJ1-4 and V is TRBV19; no definite D call. This CDR3 region has 18 residues. V was clipped by 3 bases and J by 3 bases, with 20 bases between them. Germline V gene data show CDR1 as LNHDA and CDR2 as SQIVND (reference sequence).

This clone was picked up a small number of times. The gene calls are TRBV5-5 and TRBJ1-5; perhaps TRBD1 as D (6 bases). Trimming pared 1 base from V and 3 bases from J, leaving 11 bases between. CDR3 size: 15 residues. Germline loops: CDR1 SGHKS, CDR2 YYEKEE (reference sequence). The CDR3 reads CASSLSQGFNQPQHF. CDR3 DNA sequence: TGTGCCAGCAGCTTGAGTCAGGGGTTCAATCAGCCCCAGCATTTT. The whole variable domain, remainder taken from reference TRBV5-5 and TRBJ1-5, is DAGVTQSPTHLIKTRGQQVTLRCSPISGHKSVSWYQQVLGQGPQFIFQYYEKEERGRGNFPDRFSARQFPNYSSELNVNALLLGDSALYLCASSLSQGFNQPQHFGDGTRLSIL.

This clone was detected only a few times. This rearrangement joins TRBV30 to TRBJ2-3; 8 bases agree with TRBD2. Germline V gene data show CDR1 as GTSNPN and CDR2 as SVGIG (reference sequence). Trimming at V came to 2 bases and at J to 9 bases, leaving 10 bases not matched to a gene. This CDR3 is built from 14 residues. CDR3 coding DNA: TGTGCCTGGAGTTCAGGTTTTAGCGGGACGACGCAGTATTTT. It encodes CAWSSGFSGTTQYF.

This CDR3 is CASSSVGANYEQYF. CDR3 bases: TGTGCCAGCTCATCGGTGGGAGCGAACTACGAGCAGTACTTC. The chain joins TRBV18 to TRBJ2-7, with D perhaps TRBD2 (5 bases). Trimming pared 5 bases from V and 3 bases from J, leaving 14 bases between. This CDR3 has 14 residues. Germline CDR1 and CDR2: KGHSH and LQKENI.

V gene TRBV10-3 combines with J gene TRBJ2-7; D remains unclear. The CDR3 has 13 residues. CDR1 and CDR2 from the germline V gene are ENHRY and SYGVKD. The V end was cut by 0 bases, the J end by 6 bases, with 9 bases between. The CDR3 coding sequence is TGTGCCATCAGTGAGTCGACTCTGGGCGAGCAGTACTTC. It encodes CAISESTLGEQYF.

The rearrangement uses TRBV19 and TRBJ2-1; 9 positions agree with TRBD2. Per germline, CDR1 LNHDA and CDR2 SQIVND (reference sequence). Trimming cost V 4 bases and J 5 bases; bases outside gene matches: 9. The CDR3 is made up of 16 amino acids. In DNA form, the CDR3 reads TGTGCCAGTAGTAGACTAGCGGTTCAGTATCACAATGAGCAGTTCTTC. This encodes CASSRLAVQYHNEQFF.

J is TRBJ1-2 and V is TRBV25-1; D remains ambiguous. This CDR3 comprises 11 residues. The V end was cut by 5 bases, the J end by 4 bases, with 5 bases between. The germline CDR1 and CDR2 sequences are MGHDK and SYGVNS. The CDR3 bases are TGTGCCAGCAGTTCACTCTATGGCTACACCTTC. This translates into CASSSLYGYTF.

CDR3 sequence (DNA): TGCGCCAGCAGCGAGGGGGTTTCCTACGAGCAGTACTTC. This encodes CASSEGVSYEQYF. The chain recombines TRBV5-1 with TRBJ2-7, with D possibly being TRBD1 (6 bases). The CDR3 is 13 residues long. CDR1 and CDR2 from the germline V gene are SGHRS and YFSETQ. The V end lost 4 bases, the J end lost 1 base, and 9 bases lay between the germline ends. Full variable domain (remainder filled in from reference TRBV5-1 and TRBJ2-7): KAGVTQTPRYLIKTRGQQVTLSCSPISGHRSVSWYQQTPGQGLQFLFEYFSETQRNKGNFPGRFSGRQFSNSRSEMNVSTLELGDSALYLCASSEGVSYEQYFGPGTRLTVT.

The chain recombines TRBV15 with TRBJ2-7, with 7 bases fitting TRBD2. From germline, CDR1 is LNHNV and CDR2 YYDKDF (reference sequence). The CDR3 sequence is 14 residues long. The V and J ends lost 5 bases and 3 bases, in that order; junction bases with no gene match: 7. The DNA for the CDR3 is TGTGCCACCAGCGCTAGCGGTGGGGACTACGAGCAGTACTTC. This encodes CATSASGGDYEQYF.

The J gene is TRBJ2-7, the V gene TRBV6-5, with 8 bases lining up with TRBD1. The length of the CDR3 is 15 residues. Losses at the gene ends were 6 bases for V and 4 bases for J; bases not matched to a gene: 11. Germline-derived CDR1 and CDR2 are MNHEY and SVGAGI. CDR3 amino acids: CASRRDRTGLYEQYF. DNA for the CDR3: TGTGCCAGCAGGAGGGACAGGACAGGGCTTTACGAGCAGTACTTC.

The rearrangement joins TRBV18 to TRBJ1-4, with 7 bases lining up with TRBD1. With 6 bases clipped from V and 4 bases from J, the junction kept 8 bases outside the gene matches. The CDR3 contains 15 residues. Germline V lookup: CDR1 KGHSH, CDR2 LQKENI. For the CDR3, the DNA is TGTGCCAGCTCTCAAACCGGGACAGTTAATGAAAAACTGTTTTTT. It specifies CASSQTGTVNEKLFF.

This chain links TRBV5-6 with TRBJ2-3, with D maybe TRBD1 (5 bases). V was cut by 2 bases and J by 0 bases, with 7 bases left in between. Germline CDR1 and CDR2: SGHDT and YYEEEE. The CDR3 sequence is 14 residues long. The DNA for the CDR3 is TGTGCCAGCAGCTTTTGGGGCAGCACAGATACGCAGTATTTT. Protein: CASSFWGSTDTQYF.

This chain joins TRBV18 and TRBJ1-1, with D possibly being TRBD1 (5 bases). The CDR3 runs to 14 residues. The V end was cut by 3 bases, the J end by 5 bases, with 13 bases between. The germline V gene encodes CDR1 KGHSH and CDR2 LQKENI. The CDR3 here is CASSPAGERTEAFF. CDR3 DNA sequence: TGTGCCAGCTCACCGGCGGGGGAACGTACTGAAGCTTTCTTT.

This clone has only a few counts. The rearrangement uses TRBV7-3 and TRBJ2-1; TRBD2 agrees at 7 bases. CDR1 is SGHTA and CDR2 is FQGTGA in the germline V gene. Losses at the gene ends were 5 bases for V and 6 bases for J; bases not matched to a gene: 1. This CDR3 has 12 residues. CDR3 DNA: TGTGCCAGCAGCCCTAGCGGCAATGAGCAGTTCTTC. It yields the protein CASSPSGNEQFF.

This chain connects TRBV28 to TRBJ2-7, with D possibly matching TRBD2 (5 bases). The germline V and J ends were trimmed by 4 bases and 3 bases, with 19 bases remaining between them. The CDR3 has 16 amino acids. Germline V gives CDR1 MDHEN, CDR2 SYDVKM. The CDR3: CASSSLRRRRDYEQYF. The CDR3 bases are TGTGCCAGCAGTTCCCTCCGGCGGCGCCGGGACTACGAGCAGTACTTC.

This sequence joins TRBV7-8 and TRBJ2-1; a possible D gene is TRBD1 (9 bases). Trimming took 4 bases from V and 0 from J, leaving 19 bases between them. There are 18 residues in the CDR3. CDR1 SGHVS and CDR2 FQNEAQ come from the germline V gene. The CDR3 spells CASSSQGAGTSSYNEQFF. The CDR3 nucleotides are TGTGCCAGCAGCTCACAGGGGGCCGGGACTAGCTCCTACAATGAGCAGTTCTTC.